The present T cell receptor (beta chain) was sequenced within a study of T cell clones after liver transplantation. Study-level background: TCRbeta sequencing after a pre-transplant mixed lymphocyte reaction identified graft-donor-reactive clones, later tracked in post-transplant blood.

The method was immunoSEQ multiplex PCR; TCRdb's version includes in-frame clones alone and lacks a portion of them. This table has 77,000 or so clones, about 80% appearing once. This clone was picked up a small number of times. A read error may produce the germline difference seen at one junction end. CDR1 LNHNV and CDR2 YYDKDF come from the germline V gene (reference sequence). There are 14 residues in the CDR3. The sample consisted of CD4+ T cells from blood, taken 12 months after liver transplant. The clonotype originates from a human patient who received a liver transplant. Certain T cells may be donor cells from the graft. J is TRBJ1-2 and V is TRBV15; 7 nucleotides match TRBD1. This chain's CDR3 is CATSARRGTEGRLF. In DNA form, the CDR3 reads TGTGCCACCAGCGCCCGACGGGGGACAGAGGGGCGCCTCTTC.